The next 14 T cell receptor beta chains were all read from a single sample in a study of T cell repertoires in aging, cancer and after chemotherapy. The template was genomic DNA from peripheral blood, not RNA. Multiplex touch-down PCR with TRB-A/B primers amplified rearranged V-D-J TRB sequences. TCRdb redid the calling of the multiplex PCR reads with MiXCR, one entry per CDR3 protein. The table has over 1,500 distinct CDR3 sequences, around 60% seen once; the top ten hold 6.5%. The sequencing input was blood. Receptors were obtained from a human donor with a solid tumor.

The chain combines TRBV20-1 with TRBJ1-5; D ambiguous. Germline V CDR1 and CDR2: DFQATT, SNEGSKA (reference sequence). The CDR3 loop spans 14 amino acids. Trimming took off 2 bases at V and 8 bases at J, with 16 bases between the two ends. The CDR3 sequence: CSARPRRIQEPQHF. The CDR3 DNA follows: TGCAGTGCTAGACCTAGGCGTATCCAGGAGCCCCAGCATTTT.

The chain joins TRBV19 to TRBJ2-1, with 8 bases that match TRBD1. After removal of 6 bases from V and 2 bases from J, the junction contained 9 bases not matched to a gene. This CDR3 region has 16 residues. Germline CDR1 LNHDA, CDR2 SQIVND (reference sequence). Here the CDR3 DNA reads TGTGCCAGTAGCGATTATCAGGGGGCCCCCTACAATGAGCAGTTCTTC. As protein: CASSDYQGAPYNEQFF.

This clonotype was counted a few times. The chain joins TRBV6-5 to TRBJ1-3, with D uncertain. The germline V and J ends were trimmed by 0 bases and 2 bases, with 14 bases remaining between them. This CDR3 is built from 17 residues. CDR1 and CDR2 from the germline V gene are MNHEY and SVGAGI. The chain's CDR3 is CASSYSIRRAAGNTIYF. In DNA, the CDR3 is TGTGCCAGCAGTTACTCGATCAGGAGGGCTGCTGGAAACACCATATATTTT.

The chain joins TRBV7-9 to TRBJ2-7, with D tentatively TRBD1 (6 bases). Germline V CDR1 and CDR2: SEHNR, FQNEAQ (reference sequence). CDR3 size: 13 residues. Trimming removed 3 bases at V and 5 bases at J, with 11 bases between. Here the CDR3 reads CASSLQGNDEQYF. The CDR3 bases are TGTGCCAGCAGCTTGCAGGGGAATGACGAGCAGTACTTC.

Written as DNA, the CDR3 is TGCAGTGCTAGAGCCGGTATGGCCGGGGTCGAGCAGTACTTC. Its translation: CSARAGMAGVEQYF. This chain links TRBV20-1 with TRBJ2-7, with D perhaps matching TRBD2 (5 bases). CDR1 is DFQATT, CDR2 SNEGSKA, per germline (reference sequence). The CDR3 loop spans 14 amino acids. V lost 1 base to trimming and J lost 6 bases, with 16 bases between them.

CDR3 nucleotide sequence: TGTGCCAGCAGTGTGACCGGGACCCTAGGGTACGAGCAGTACTTC. Translation gives CASSVTGTLGYEQYF. The rearrangement uses TRBV6-5 and TRBJ2-7, with D possibly called TRBD1 or TRBD2 (5 bases each). V was shortened by 5 bases and J by 4 bases, with 18 bases between the two germline ends. CDR1 and CDR2 from the germline V gene are MNHEY and SVGAGI. CDR3 length: 15 residues.

This rearrangement joins TRBV6-4 to TRBJ2-2; a weak D match, TRBD2 (6 bases). Trimming took 4 bases from V and 4 from J, leaving 7 bases between them. This CDR3 has 13 amino acids. The germline gives CDR1 MRHNA, CDR2 SNTAGT. The CDR3 protein is CASSAGSTGELFF. CDR3 in DNA: TGTGCCAGCAGTGCCGGGAGCACCGGGGAGCTGTTTTTT.

This clonotype appeared a few times. The chain links TRBV6-5 to TRBJ1-2; no clear D. Germline V gene data show CDR1 as MNHEY and CDR2 as SVGAGI. V shed 0 bases and J shed 5 bases, with 16 bases lying between them. This CDR3 has 16 amino acids. The CDR3 is CASSYSYANRGYGYTF. Here the CDR3 DNA reads TGTGCCAGCAGTTACTCGTATGCTAACAGAGGTTATGGCTACACCTTC.

This clonotype was seen a few times. This sequence joins TRBV20-1 and TRBJ1-1; a possible D gene is TRBD1 (5 bases). CDR3 length equals 16 residues. Trimming took 0 bases from V and 4 from J, leaving 18 bases between them. CDR1 DFQATT and CDR2 SNEGSKA come from the germline V gene (reference sequence). The CDR3 loop is CSARETISYGGTEAFF. The CDR3 region has the DNA TGCAGTGCTAGAGAGACTATCAGTTATGGGGGCACTGAAGCTTTCTTT.

This chain joins TRBV11-1 and TRBJ2-1, with TRBD1 matching 7 bases. The V gene end was trimmed by 5 bases and the J gene end by 4 bases; junction bases not matched to a gene: 5. The germline V gene has CDR1 SGHAT and CDR2 FQDESV (reference sequence). This CDR3 is built from 14 residues. CDR3 sequence reads: CASSEKGQYNEQFF. CDR3 bases: TGTGCCAGCAGCGAAAAGGGACAGTACAATGAGCAGTTCTTC.

The rearrangement joins TRBV6-1 to TRBJ2-7, with TRBD1 matching 8 bases. This CDR3 contains 15 residues. V lost 2 bases, J lost 2 bases, and 5 bases stayed unmatched. Per germline, CDR1 MNHNS and CDR2 SASEGT. DNA for the CDR3: TGTGCCAGCAGTGAACTACAGGGGGGTACCTACGAGCAGTACTTC. It translates to CASSELQGGTYEQYF.

The V call is TRBV20-1, the J call TRBJ2-1; TRBD2 is a possible D gene (6 bases). Germline V gives CDR1 DFQATT, CDR2 SNEGSKA (reference sequence). The CDR3 sequence is 16 residues long. V dropped 6 bases and J dropped 3 bases, with 21 bases sitting between them. This chain's CDR3 is CSAPPNTVGGYNEQFF. The CDR3 nucleotides read TGCAGTGCCCCCCCAAATACAGTGGGAGGCTACAATGAGCAGTTCTTC.

In this sample, this clonotype turned up once. The CDR3, as DNA: TGTGCCAGCAGGTCAGCGGGAGCTACAGCCAAAAACATTCAGTACTTC. This sequence encodes CASRSAGATAKNIQYF. The V call is TRBV6-6, the J call TRBJ2-4; TRBD2 matches at 8 bases. Unmatched junction bases numbered 7, after V lost 6 bases and J lost 0 bases. The CDR3 covers 16 residues. Germline CDR1 is MNHNY and CDR2 is SVGAGI (reference sequence).

The chain has TRBV7-2 and TRBJ2-2; D ambiguous. V dropped 1 base and J dropped 0 bases, with 12 bases sitting between them. Germline lookup yields CDR1 SGHTA and CDR2 FQGNSA. This CDR3 has 17 residues. CDR3 DNA sequence: TGTGCCAGCAGCTTAGACACCCTCGCCGCGAACACCGGGGAGCTGTTTTTT. It codes for CASSLDTLAANTGELFF.